These T cell receptor beta chains were read from a single sample in a study of PD-1 blockade in classical Hodgkin lymphoma. The assay was immunoSEQ multiplex PCR, and TCRdb's table has in-frame clones only and misses some. The repertoire holds 20,000 to 25,000 clones, 65% to 75% seen once, with about a fifth in the top ten. This sample comprised peripheral blood mononuclear cells (PBMCs), obtained at baseline. These receptors were taken from a human donor with classical Hodgkin lymphoma. Each CDR3 is given with its conserved first and last residue.

J: TRBJ1-1
V: TRBV30
CDR3: CARSVSRNTEAFF

J: TRBJ1-2
V: TRBV29-1
CDR3: CSTRGATNYGYTF

J: TRBJ1-1
V: TRBV19
CDR3: CATTGSKDTEAFF

J: TRBJ2-7
V: TRBV4-3
CDR3: CASSQDGGVYEQYF

J: TRBJ2-5
V: TRBV5-6
CDR3: CASSELAGETQETQYF

J: TRBJ2-7
V: TRBV30
CDR3: CAWSVLAGAGYEQYF

J: TRBJ2-5
V: TRBV11-3
CDR3: CASSRRTGGDETQYF

J: TRBJ1-4
V: TRBV19
CDR3: CASSDGTGGSTNEKLFF

J: TRBJ2-3
V: TRBV7-3
CDR3: CASSLVAGGLRGTDTQYF

J: TRBJ2-2
V: TRBV4-3
CDR3: CASSQGLAGDITGELFF

J: TRBJ1-5
V: TRBV18
CDR3: CASSRDRDNQPQHF

J: TRBJ2-1
V: TRBV2
CDR3: CASSETSASGTLIF

J: TRBJ1-2
V: TRBV7-2
CDR3: CASSPDRLYGYTF

J: TRBJ2-3
V: TRBV5-1
CDR3: CASTRTSGSQDTQYF

J: TRBJ2-3
V: TRBV10-3
CDR3: CAISESGLESDTQYF

J: TRBJ1-1
V: TRBV18
CDR3: CASQTGVDTEAFF

J: TRBJ2-1
V: TRBV9
CDR3: CASSVGGASYNEQFF

J: TRBJ1-1
V: TRBV25-1
CDR3: CASNLGLGTEAFF

J: TRBJ2-5
V: TRBV4-3
CDR3: CASSQDIGQGQETQYF

J: TRBJ2-1
V: TRBV2
CDR3: CASRTGSSYNEQFF

J: TRBJ2-7
V: TRBV7-2
CDR3: CASSLATGAVHEQYF

J: TRBJ2-7
V: TRBV2
CDR3: CASSLLGEQYF

J: TRBJ2-5
V: TRBV6-6
CDR3: CASSSQNSKETQYF

J: TRBJ2-4
V: TRBV5-1
CDR3: CASSLESGRINIQYF

J: TRBJ2-1
V: TRBV13
CDR3: CASKGGTYNEQFF

J: TRBJ2-7
V: TRBV9
CDR3: CASSPWTGGYEQYF

J: TRBJ1-2
V: TRBV2
CDR3: CATARLGGYTF

J: TRBJ2-7
V: TRBV10-3
CDR3: CAISGPVQGAEQYF

J: TRBJ2-7
V: TRBV9
CDR3: CASSVEDRGIDEQYF

J: TRBJ1-1
V: TRBV2
CDR3: CATRERGMNTEAFF

J: TRBJ2-1
V: TRBV21-1
CDR3: CASSKARILTGILYNEQFF

J: TRBJ1-2
V: TRBV28
CDR3: CASSIPQGAANYGYTF

J: TRBJ2-1
V: TRBV6-4
CDR3: CASSTGTGPYNEQFF

J: TRBJ2-5
V: TRBV7-7
CDR3: CASSLGRTVGGETQYF

J: TRBJ1-1
V: TRBV18
CDR3: CASSPGYGYTEAFF

J: TRBJ1-1
V: TRBV4-3
CDR3: CASSQGTTGAFF

J: TRBJ1-2
V: TRBV25-1
CDR3: CASSEYSEGLLGYTF

J: TRBJ2-1
V: TRBV11-3
CDR3: CASSLAGSSYNEQFF

J: TRBJ1-6
V: TRBV10-2
CDR3: CASRERTGIGSPLHF

J: TRBJ1-2
V: TRBV6-6
CDR3: CASSAGGKGYTF

J: TRBJ2-7
V: TRBV6-5
CDR3: CASRRDRRYEQYF

J: TRBJ2-7
V: TRBV2
CDR3: CASSDLKGRHEQYF

J: TRBJ1-1
V: TRBV7-8
CDR3: CASRGGDSQNTEAFF

J: TRBJ2-3
V: TRBV28
CDR3: CASSPRGLAGGPDTQYF

J: TRBJ1-1
V: TRBV30
CDR3: CAWTPRAEAFF

J: TRBJ1-4
V: TRBV9
CDR3: CASSVGGATNEKLFF

J: TRBJ1-4
V: TRBV5-5
CDR3: CASSLGQLNEKLFF

J: TRBJ1-2
V: TRBV11-3
CDR3: CASSRPGARYGYTF